The text below deals with one T cell receptor beta chain. This clone was recorded once. Its specific antigen is unknown. No qualities accompany the bases; no much larger clone lies one base away. Using the deep immunoSEQ assay, TCR CDR3 regions were amplified from genomic DNA by multiplex PCR. Extracted genomic DNA from each cell subset was distributed evenly across all wells of several immunoSEQ 96-well plates, and each plate was treated as a replicate. For sorted subsets, 200 to 250 ng of genomic DNA, equivalent to tens of thousands of T cell genomes, went into each replicate PCR. Purified libraries were quantified with a Qubit 3.0 fluorometer, sized on a Bioanalyzer 2100, and re-quantified with the KAPA Library Quantification kit. Every immunoSEQ 96-well plate was sequenced on a separate single-read 150-cycle Illumina NextSeq 550 flow cell. On the authors' methods: Because the immunoSEQ output included only junctional sequences and no quality scores, the filtering could not be the same as the filtering used for full-length reads. Sequences were annotated with PyIR, a Python wrapper for IgBLAST v1.9, using IMGT germline references to assign V/J genes and CDR3. Reads were filtered out if the reads had weak V/J assignments (E-value above 1e-6), no CDR3, stop codons, out-of-frame junctions, or ambiguous translated residues. A V3J clonotype was defined by an identical inferred V gene, J gene, and CDR3 amino acid sequence. To compute the percentage overlap between repertoires, the number of shared unique clonotypes was divided by the size of the smaller repertoire. Repertoire richness was assessed with RTK rarefaction, the Chao1 estimator, and Recon v2.1 estimates of unobserved clonotypes. OLGA was used to compute generation probabilities for all TCRbeta clonotypes that the gDNA method yielded from a handful of donors. In its TCRdb copy, this immuneACCESS table keeps in-frame sequences only and misses some clones. Where compared with another copy, unresolved V genes explain less than half of these, and the others have no known cause. V and J calls and clone size follow that table, whereas D and trimming were derived from the DNA. In this sample the table shows approximately 740,000 clones, 80% to 95% of which occur a single time. The top ten clonotypes cover less than 25% of the sample.

The record originates from a study of shared clonotypes between healthy human individuals (dated by TCRdb to the early 2020s). The study in broad terms: A couple of women and a few men aged 18 to 49 years were included in the cohort. Each donor's leukapheresis produced roughly between roughly 0.85 and 10 billion PBMCs. To estimate repertoire size and how much clonotype sharing occurs between individuals, the study deeply sequenced the blood TCR repertoires of five healthy adults. To increase sequencing depth and limit assay-specific biases, TCR repertoire library preparation and sequencing were carried out by different laboratories using diverse techniques. Per donor, three plates each were used for CD4 naive and CD4 memory, two for CD8 naive, and one for CD8 memory. Broader findings and caveats from the paper: Larger estimated clonotype richness was generally found for naive subsets than for memory subsets. Sampling was restricted to blood, and TCR repertoires in tissues likely differ from the TCR repertoires found in blood. Compared with non-shared clonotypes, the clonotypes found in all four sorted-subset donors had higher generation probabilities. Because the study included a small number of donors, the genetic and exposure-history diversity represented was limited. Across four donors, 5% to 6% of naive CD4, around 3.3% of naive CD8, around 2.1% of memory CD4, and approximately 0.4% of memory CD8 clonotypes were shared. Rarefaction of sorted-subset datasets indicated incomplete sequencing despite the large sequencing depth. Pairwise subsampling indicated that sequencing depth was expected to affect the degree of clonotype sharing among donors.

For the CD8 naive samples, CD45RO-negative cells were positively selected for CCR7, yielding a CD45RA+CCR7+ population from which TemRA cells were excluded. Donors were healthy HIV-negative adults with no recently reported acute infections or vaccinations. Every donor was a Caucasian adult living in Nashville, Tennessee, USA. Blood was collected by leukapheresis, and PBMCs were isolated by Ficoll-Histopaque density gradient centrifugation and then cryopreserved in liquid nitrogen vapor phase. Analytical flow cytometry was used to check the purity and quantity of every magnetically sorted T cell population. Each sorted fraction had its genomic DNA isolated and then quantified by UV absorbance on a Nanodrop 2000c. The sequence derives from a young man in good health. The sequenced material came from naive CD8+ T cells sorted from blood. In the paper's terms, the cell subset or site label means: CD45RA+CCR7+.

This receptor carries the CDR3 CASSEMGRQNTEAFF. DNA sequence: TGTGCCAGCAGTGAAATGGGCAGGCAGAACACTGAAGCTTTCTTT. The chain couples TRBV25-1 to TRBJ1-1, with the D gene call left open. Looking up the germline V gene yields CDR1 MGHDK and CDR2 SYGVNS. Between the V and J ends, shortened by 2 bases and 1 base respectively, the junction contains 11 bases. Counted from cysteine to phenylalanine, this CDR3 has 15 amino acids. Only CDR3 DNA is held: 45 bases, read in frame from base 1.